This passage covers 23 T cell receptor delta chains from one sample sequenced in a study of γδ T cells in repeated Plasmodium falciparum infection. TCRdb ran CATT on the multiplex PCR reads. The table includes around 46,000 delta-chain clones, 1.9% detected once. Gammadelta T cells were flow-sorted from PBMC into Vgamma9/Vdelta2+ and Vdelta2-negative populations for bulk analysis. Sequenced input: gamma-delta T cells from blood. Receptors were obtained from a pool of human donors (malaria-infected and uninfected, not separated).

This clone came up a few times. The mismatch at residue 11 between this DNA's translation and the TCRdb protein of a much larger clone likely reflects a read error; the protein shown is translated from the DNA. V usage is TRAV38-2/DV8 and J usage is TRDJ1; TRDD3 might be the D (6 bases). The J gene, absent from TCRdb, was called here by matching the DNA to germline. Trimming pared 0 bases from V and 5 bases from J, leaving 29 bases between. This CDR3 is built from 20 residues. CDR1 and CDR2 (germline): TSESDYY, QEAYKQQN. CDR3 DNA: TGTGCTTATAGGAGCGGCACTGCTTTCCGAGGCGGGGATCGCAGGGATAAACTCATCTTT. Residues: CAYRSGTAFRGGDRRDKLIF.

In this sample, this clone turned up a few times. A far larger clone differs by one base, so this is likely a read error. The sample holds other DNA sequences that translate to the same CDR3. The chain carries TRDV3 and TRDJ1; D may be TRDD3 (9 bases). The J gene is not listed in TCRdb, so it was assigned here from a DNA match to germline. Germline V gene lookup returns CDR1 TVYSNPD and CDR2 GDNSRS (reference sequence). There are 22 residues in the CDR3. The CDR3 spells CAFKAFLDFIYWGTSYTDKLIF. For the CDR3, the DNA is TGTGCCTTTAAGGCCTTCCTAGATTTTATTTACTGGGGGACGTCGTACACTGATAAACTCATCTTT.

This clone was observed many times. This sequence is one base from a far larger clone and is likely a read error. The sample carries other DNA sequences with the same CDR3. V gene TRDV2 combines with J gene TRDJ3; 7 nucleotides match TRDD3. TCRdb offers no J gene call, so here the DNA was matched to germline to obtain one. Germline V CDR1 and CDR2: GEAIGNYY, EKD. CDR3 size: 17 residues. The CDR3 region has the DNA TGCGCCTGTGACGGGTACTGGGGAGCCTGGGACACCCGACAGATGTTTTTC. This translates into CACDGYWGAWDTRQMFF.

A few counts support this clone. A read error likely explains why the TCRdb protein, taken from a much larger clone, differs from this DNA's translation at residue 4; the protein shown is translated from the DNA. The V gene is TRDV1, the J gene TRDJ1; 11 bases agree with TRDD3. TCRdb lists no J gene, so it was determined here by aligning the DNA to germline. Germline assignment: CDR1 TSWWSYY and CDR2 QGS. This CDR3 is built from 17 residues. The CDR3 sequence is CALREPFPYWGILGLIF. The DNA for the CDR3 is TGTGCTCTTAGGGAACCTTTTCCATACTGGGGGATATTGGGACTCATCTTT.

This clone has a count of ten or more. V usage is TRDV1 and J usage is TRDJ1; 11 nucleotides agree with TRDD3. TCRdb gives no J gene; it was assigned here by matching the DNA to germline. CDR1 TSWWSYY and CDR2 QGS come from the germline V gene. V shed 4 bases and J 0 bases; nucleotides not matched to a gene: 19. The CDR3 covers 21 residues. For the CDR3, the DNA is TGTGCTCTTGGGGTCACAGGCCCCCGGTACTGGGGGATATTACACACCGATAAACTCATCTTT. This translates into CALGVTGPRYWGILHTDKLIF.

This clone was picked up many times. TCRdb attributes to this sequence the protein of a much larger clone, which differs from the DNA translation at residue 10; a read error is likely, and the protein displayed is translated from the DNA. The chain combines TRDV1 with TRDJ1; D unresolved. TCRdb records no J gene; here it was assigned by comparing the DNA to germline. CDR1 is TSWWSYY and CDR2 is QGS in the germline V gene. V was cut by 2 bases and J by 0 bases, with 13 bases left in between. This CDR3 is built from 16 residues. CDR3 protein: CALGEIRQGHTDKLIF. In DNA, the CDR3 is TGTGCTCTTGGGGAAATCCGTCAGGGGCACACCGATAAACTCATCTTT.

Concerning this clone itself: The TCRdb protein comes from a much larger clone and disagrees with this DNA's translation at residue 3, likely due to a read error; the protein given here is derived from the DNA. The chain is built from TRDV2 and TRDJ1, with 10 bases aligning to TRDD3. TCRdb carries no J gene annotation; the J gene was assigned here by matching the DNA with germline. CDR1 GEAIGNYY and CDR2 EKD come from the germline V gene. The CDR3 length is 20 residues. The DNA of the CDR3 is TGTGCCCGTGACGCCTTCCTCGAACTGGGGGATTCTTTCTACACCGATAAACTCATCTTT. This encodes CARDAFLELGDSFYTDKLIF.

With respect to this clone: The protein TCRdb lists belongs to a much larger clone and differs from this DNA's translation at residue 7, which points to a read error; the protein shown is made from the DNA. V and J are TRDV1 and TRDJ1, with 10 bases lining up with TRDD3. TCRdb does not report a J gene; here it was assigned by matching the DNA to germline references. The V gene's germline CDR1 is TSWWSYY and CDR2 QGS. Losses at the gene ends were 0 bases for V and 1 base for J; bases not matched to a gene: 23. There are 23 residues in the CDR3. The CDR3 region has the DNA TGTGCTCTTGGGGAACTTCCTCTACGGGGGGATACGCTTGGCGCTGTATCCACCGATAAACTCATCTTT. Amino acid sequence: CALGELPLRGDTLGAVSTDKLIF.

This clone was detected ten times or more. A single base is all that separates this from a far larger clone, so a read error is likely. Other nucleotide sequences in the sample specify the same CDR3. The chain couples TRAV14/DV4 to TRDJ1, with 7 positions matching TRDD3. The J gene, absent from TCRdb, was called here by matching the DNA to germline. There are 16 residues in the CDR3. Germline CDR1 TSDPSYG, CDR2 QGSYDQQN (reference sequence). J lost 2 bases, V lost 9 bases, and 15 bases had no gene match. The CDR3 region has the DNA TGTGCAATTCGCCGTACCGGGGGATTCGAAACCGATAAACTCATCTTT. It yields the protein CAIRRTGGFETDKLIF.

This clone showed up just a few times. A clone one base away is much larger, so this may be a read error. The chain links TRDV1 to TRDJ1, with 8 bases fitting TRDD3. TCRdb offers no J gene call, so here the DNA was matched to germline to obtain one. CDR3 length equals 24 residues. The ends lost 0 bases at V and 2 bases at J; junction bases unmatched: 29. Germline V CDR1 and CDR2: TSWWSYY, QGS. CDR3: CALGELVSVFPYPLVGGYTDKLIF. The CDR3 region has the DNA TGTGCTCTTGGGGAACTTGTAAGCGTCTTTCCATACCCCTTAGTGGGGGGATATACCGATAAACTCATCTTT.

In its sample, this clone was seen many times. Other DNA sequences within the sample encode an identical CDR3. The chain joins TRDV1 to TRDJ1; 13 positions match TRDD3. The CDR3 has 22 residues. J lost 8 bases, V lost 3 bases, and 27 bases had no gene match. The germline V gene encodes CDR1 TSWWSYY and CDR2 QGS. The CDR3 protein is CALGDPSRSTTLPVLGDTKLIF. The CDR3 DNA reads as TGTGCTCTTGGGGACCCCTCGCGGTCCACTACTCTTCCTGTACTGGGGGATACGAAACTCATCTTT.

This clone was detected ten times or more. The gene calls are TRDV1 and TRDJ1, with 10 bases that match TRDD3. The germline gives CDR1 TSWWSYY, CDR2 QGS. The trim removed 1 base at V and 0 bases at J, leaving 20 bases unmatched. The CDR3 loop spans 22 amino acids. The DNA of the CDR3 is TGTGCTCTTGGGGAACAAATTAGGGTACCGATACTGGGGGATCTGTACACCGATAAACTCATCTTT. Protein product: CALGEQIRVPILGDLYTDKLIF.

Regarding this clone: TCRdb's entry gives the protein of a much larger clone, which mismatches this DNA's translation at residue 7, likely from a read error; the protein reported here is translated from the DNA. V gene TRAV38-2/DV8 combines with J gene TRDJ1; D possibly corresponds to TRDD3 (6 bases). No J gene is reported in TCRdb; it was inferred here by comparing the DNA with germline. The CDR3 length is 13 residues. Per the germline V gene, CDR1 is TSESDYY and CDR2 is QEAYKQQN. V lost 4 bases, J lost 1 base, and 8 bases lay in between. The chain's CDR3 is CAYRGYCTDKLIF. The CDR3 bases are TGTGCTTATAGGGGATACTGCACCGATAAACTCATCTTT.

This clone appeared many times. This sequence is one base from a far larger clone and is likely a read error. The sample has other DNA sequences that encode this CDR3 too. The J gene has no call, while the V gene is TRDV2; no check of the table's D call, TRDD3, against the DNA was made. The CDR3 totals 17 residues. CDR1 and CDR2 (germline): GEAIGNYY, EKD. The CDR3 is CACSLSGFTGGADKLIF. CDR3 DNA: TGTGCCTGTTCCTTGTCTGGCTTCACCGGCGGGGCCGATAAGCTCATCTTT.

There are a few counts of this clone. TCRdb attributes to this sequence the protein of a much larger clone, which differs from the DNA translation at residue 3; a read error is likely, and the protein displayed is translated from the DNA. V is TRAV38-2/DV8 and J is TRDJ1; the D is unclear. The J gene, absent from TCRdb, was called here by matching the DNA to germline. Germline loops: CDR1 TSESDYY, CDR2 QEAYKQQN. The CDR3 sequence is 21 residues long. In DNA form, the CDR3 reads TGTGCTCATAGGAGCTCCGCTTTATGCCTCTGTACATCCAGCTACACCGATAAACTCATCTTT. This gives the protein CAHRSSALCLCTSSYTDKLIF.

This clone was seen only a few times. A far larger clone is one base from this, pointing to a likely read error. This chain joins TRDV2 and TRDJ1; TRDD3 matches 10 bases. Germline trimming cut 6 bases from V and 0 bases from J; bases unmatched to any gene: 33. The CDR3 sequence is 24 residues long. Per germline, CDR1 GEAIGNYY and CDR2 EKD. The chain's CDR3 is CACNPLPTESGGIGTGGYTDKLIF. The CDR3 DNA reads TGTGCCTGTAACCCTCTTCCTACTGAAAGTGGTGGGATCGGTACTGGGGGATACACCGATAAACTCATCTTT.

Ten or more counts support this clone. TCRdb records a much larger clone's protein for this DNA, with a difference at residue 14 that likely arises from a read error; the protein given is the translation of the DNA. DNA for the CDR3: TGTGCTTATAGGAGCGGGCTGGGGGATACCTTTTCGTACGCCGATAAACTCATCTTT. It is translated as CAYRSGLGDTFSYADKLIF. The chain couples TRAV38-2/DV8 to TRDJ1; TRDD3 aligns across 11 bases. The CDR3 consists of 19 residues. The germline V gene encodes CDR1 TSESDYY and CDR2 QEAYKQQN. Trimming removed 0 bases from V and 3 bases from J; junction bases left unmatched: 13.

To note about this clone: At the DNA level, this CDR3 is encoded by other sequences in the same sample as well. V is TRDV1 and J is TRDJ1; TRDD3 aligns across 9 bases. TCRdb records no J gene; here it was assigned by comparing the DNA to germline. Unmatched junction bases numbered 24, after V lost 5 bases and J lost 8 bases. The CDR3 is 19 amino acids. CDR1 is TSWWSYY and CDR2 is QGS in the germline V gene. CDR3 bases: TGTGCTCTTGGGCCCGGGTTCCGAAACTGGGGGACCCCCCTTGCGAAACTCATCTTT. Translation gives CALGPGFRNWGTPLAKLIF.

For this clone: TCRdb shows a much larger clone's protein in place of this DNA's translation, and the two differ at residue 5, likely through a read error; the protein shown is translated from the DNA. The CDR3 loop reads CALGSITSLPYWGSYTDKLIF. DNA of the CDR3: TGTGCTCTTGGGTCTATTACTTCCCTCCCGTACTGGGGGTCGTACACCGATAAACTCATCTTT. The chain couples TRDV1 to TRDJ1; 8 nucleotides agree with TRDD3. The J gene comes from matching the DNA to germline here; TCRdb lacks it. CDR1 is TSWWSYY and CDR2 is QGS in the germline V gene. This CDR3 has 21 residues. Trimming removed 5 bases from V and 0 bases from J; junction bases left unmatched: 23.

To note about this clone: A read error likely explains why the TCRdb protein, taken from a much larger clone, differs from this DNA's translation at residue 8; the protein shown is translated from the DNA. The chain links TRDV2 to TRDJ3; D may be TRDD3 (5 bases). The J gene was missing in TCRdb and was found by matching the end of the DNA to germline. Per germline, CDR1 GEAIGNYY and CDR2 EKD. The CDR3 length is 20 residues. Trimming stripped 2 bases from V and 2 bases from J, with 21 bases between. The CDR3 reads CACDILLEVPGPWDTRQMFF. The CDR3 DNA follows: TGTGCCTGTGACATTTTACTGGAGGTCCCTGGGCCCTGGGACACCCGACAGATGTTTTTC.

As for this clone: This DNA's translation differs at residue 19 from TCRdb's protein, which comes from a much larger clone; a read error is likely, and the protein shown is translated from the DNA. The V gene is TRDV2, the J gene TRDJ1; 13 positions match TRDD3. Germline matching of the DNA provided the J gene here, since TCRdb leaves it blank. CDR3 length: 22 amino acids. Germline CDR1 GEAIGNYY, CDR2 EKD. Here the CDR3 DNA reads TGTGCCTGTGACATTATAACTGGGGGATACGGACAAACCTCACAAGACACCGATAGACTCATCTTT. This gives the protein CACDIITGGYGQTSQDTDRLIF.

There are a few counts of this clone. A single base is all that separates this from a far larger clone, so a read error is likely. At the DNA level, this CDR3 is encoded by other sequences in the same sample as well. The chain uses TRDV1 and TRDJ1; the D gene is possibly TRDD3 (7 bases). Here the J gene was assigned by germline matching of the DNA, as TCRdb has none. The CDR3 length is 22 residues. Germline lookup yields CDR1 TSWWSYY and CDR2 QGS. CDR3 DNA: TGCGCTCTTGGGCCCGCCCTCTTCCTCGGACTACTGGGGACGCCGGGGGGCGATAAACTCATCTTT. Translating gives CALGPALFLGLLGTPGGDKLIF.

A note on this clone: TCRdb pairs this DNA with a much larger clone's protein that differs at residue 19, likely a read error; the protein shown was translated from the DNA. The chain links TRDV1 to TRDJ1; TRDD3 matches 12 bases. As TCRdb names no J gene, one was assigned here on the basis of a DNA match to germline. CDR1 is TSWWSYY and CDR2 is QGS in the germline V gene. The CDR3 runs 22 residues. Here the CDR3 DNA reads TGTGCTCTTGGGACTACAACTCCATTTTTAACGGGTACTGGGGGATACACCGATGAACTCATCTTT. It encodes CALGTTTPFLTGTGGYTDELIF.